The present TCR beta chain was sequenced within a study of T cell repertoires in cytomegalovirus infection. About the study: TCR beta signatures that were public indicated CMV infection and matching HLA type.

In this sample, this clonotype turned up a few times. The antigen is unknown. Each CDR3 protein gets one entry after TCRdb re-called the reads with MiXCR. The repertoire includes more than 400,000 distinct CDR3 sequences, about a quarter of them detected once, and roughly 13% sits in the top ten. Study-wide results and caveats: The response measured ex vivo was dominated by TCR beta clonotypes (HLA-C-restricted and CMV-specific). People with CMV and the relevant HLA were identified by cumulative public TCR beta family frequency.

The source is a human donor in good health (CMV status not recorded). Some clones in this sample may be carry-over from other donors' samples. Sequencing used PBMCs.

The CDR3: CASSRTSVSDTQYF. CDR3 bases: TGTGCCAGCAGCCGGACCTCAGTGTCAGATACGCAGTATTTT. V gene TRBV7-2 combines with J gene TRBJ2-3; D remains unclear. From germline, CDR1 is SGHTA and CDR2 FQGNSA. The CDR3 spans 14 residues. V was trimmed by 5 bases and J by 4 bases, leaving 13 bases between them. The full variable domain, with the rest looked up from reference TRBV7-2 and TRBJ2-3, is GAGVSQSPSNKVTEKGKDVELRCDPISGHTALYWYRQSLGQGLEFLIYFQGNSAPDKSGLPSDRFSAERTGGSVSTLTIQRTQQEDSAVYLCASSRTSVSDTQYFGPGTRLTVL.